This TCR beta chain emerged from a study of technical replicates of blood from a handful of donors. The data were produced by immunoSEQ multiplex PCR, yet TCRdb's version contains in-frame clones alone and is incomplete. Among fewer than 12,000 clones listed, less than 95% were seen once. This TCR derives from a human donor in good health. The sequencing sample was made of PBMCs.

The CDR3 reads CASSPPSSYEQYF. In DNA, the CDR3 is TGTGCCAGCTCACCACCCAGCTCCTACGAGCAGTACTTC. The genes are TRBV18 and TRBJ2-7; D is unclear. Germline-derived CDR1 and CDR2 are KGHSH and LQKENI. The CDR3 contains 13 residues. With 0 bases removed from V and 0 bases from J, the gap between germline ends came to 3 bases.